This entry concerns a single T cell receptor (beta chain). The source of the sample is a study of cytomegalovirus exposure and HLA in healthy donors. PCR amplification relied on 60 Vbeta primers (plus 13 Jbeta primers). The table came from immunoSEQ multiplex PCR; TCRdb's copy has only in-frame clones and leaves some out. The table shows roughly 160,000 clones, with approximately 84% occurring only once. V gave up 7 bases and J gave up 0 bases, with 4 bases separating them. The CDR3 contains 11 residues. Germline loops: CDR1 SNHLY, CDR2 FYNNEI. The chain recombines TRBV2 with TRBJ2-7, with unresolved D. Sample: PBMCs. This sequence originates from a man aged 25-40 years in good health and CMV-seropositive. The CDR3 region is CASMSSYEQYF. DNA for the CDR3: TGTGCCAGCATGAGCTCCTACGAGCAGTACTTC. Full variable domain (outside the CDR3, taken from reference TRBV2 and TRBJ2-7): EPEVTQTPSHQVTQMGQEVILRCVPISNHLYFYWYRQILGQKVEFLVSFYNNEISEKSEIFDDQFSVERPDGSNFTLKIRSTKLEDSAMYFCASMSSYEQYFGPGTRLTVT.